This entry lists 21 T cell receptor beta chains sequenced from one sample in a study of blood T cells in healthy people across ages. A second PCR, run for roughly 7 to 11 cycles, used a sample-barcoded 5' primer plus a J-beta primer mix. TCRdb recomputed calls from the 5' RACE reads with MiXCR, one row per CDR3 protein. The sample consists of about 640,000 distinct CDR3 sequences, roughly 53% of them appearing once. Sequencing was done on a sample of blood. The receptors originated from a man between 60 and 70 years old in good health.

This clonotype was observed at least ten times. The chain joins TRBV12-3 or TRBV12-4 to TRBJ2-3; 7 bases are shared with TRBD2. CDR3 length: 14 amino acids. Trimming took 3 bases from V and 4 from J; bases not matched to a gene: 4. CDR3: CASSFGGGADTQYF. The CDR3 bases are TGTGCCAGCAGTTTTGGGGGGGGAGCAGATACGCAGTATTTT.

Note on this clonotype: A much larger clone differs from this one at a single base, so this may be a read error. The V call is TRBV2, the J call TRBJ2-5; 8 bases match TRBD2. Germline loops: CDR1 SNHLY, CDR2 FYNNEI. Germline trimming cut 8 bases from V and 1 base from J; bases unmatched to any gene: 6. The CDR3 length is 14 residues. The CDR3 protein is CASGGAGAQETQYF. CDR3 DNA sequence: TGTGCCAGCGGGGGAGCGGGGGCCCAAGAGACCCAGTACTTC.

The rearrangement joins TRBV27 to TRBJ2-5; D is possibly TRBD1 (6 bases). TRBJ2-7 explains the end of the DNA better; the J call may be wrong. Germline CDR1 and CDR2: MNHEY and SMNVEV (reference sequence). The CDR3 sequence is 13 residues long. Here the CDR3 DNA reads TGTGCCAGCAGTTACGACAGGCGCTACGAGCAGTACTTC. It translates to CASSYDRRYEQYF.

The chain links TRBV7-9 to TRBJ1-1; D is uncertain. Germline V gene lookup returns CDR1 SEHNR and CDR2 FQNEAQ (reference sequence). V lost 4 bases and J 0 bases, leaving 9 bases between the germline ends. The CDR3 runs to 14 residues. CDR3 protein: CASSSRTVNTEAFF. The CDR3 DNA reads TGTGCCAGCAGCTCCAGGACTGTGAACACTGAAGCTTTCTTT.

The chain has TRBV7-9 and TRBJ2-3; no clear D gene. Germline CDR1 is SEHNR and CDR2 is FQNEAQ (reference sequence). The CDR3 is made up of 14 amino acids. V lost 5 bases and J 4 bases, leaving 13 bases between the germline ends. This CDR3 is CASSPLGASDTQYF. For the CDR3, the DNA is TGTGCCAGCAGCCCCCTTGGTGCGTCAGATACGCAGTATTTT.

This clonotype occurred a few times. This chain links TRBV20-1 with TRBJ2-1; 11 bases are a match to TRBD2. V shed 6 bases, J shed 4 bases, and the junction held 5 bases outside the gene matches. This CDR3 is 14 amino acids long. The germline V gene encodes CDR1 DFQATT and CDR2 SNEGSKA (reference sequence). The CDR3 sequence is CSALLAGGYNEQFF. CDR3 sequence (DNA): TGCAGTGCCCTTCTAGCGGGGGGTTACAATGAGCAGTTCTTC.

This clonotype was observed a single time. The CDR3 here is CASSFQTGSAYEQYF. The CDR3 DNA reads as TGCGCCAGCAGCTTCCAGACAGGGTCGGCCTACGAGCAGTACTTC. The J gene is TRBJ2-5, the V gene TRBV4-1; 7 nucleotides agree with TRBD1. The J call may be wrong; the DNA end is better matched by TRBJ2-7. CDR1 and CDR2 (germline): MGHRA, YSYEKL. This CDR3 has 15 residues.

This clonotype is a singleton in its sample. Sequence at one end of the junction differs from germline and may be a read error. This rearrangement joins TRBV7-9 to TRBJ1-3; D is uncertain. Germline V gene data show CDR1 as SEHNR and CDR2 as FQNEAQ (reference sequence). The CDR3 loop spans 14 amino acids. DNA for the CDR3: TGTGCCAGCAGCGTAGCCGCCTCTGGAAACACCATATATTTT. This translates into CASSVAASGNTIYF.

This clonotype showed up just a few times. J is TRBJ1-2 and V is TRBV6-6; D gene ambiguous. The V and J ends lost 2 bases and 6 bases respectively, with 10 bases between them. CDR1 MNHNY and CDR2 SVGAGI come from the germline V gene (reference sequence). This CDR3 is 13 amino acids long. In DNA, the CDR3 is TGTGCCAGCAGTTACCCTTATATGGATGGCTACACCTTC. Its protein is CASSYPYMDGYTF.

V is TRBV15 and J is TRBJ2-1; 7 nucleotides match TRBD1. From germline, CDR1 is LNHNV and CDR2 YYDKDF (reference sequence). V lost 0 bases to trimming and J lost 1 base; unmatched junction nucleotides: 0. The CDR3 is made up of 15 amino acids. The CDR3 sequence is CATSREDRSYNEQFF. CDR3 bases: TGTGCCACCAGCAGAGAGGACAGGTCCTACAATGAGCAGTTCTTC.

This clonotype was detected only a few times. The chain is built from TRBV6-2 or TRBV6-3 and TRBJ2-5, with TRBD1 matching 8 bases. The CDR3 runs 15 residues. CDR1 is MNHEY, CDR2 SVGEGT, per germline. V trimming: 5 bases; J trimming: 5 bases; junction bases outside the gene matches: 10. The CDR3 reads CASSNGVTGGETQYF. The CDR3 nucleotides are TGTGCCAGCAGTAACGGGGTCACAGGGGGGGAGACCCAGTACTTC.

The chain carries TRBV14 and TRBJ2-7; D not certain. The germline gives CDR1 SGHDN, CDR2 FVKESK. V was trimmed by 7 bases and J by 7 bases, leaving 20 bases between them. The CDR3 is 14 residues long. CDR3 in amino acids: CASTASSSYNEQYF. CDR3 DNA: TGTGCCAGCACAGCGAGCAGCTCCTACAATGAGCAGTACTTC.

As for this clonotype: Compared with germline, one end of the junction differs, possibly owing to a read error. The CDR3 spells CASSLETGATGANVPTF. The CDR3 nucleotides read TGTGCCAGCAGCTTAGAAACAGGGGCGACTGGGGCCAACGTCCCGACTTTC. This chain joins TRBV11-2 and TRBJ2-6; 7 bases are shared with TRBD1. Germline V CDR1 and CDR2: SGHAT, FQNNGV. The CDR3 contains 17 residues.

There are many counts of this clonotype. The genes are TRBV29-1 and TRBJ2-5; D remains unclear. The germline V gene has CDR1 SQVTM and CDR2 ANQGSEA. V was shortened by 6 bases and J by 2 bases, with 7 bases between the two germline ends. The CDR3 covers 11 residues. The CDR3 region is CSVGPQETQYF. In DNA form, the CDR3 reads TGCAGCGTAGGGCCTCAAGAGACCCAGTACTTC.

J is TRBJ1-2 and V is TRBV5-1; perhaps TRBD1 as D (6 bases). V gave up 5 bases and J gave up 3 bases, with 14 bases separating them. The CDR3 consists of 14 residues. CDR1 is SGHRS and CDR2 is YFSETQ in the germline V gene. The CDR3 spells CASRGAQGDYGYTF. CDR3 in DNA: TGCGCCAGCAGAGGGGCACAGGGAGACTATGGCTACACCTTC.

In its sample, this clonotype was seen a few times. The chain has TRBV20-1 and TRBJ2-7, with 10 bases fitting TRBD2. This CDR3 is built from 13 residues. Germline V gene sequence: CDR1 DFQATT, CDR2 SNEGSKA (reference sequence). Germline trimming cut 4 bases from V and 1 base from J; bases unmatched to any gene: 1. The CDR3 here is CSATSGGSYEQYF. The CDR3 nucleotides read TGCAGTGCTACTAGCGGGGGATCCTACGAGCAGTACTTC.

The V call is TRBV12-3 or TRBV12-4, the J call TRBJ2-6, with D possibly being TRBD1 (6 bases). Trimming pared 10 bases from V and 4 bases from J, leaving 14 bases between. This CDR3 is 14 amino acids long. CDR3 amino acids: CAIHRDSGANVLTF. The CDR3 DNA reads TGTGCCATACACAGGGATTCAGGGGCCAACGTCCTGACTTTC.

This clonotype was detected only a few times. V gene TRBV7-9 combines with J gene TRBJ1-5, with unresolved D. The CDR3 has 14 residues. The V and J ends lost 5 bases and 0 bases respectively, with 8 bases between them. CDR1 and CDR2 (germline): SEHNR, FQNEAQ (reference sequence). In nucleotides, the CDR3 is TGTGCCAGCAGCCCGTATTATAGCAATCAGCCCCAGCATTTT. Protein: CASSPYYSNQPQHF.

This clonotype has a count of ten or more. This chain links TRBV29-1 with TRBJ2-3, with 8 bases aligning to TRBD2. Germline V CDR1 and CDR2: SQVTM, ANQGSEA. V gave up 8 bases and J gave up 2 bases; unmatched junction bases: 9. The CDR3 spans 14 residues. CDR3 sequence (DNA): TGCAGCTCCTCAGCGGGGGAGAACACAGATACGCAGTATTTT. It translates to CSSSAGENTDTQYF.

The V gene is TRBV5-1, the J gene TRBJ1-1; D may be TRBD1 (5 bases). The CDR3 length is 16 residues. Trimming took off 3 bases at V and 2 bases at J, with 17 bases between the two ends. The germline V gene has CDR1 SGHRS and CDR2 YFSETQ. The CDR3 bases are TGCGCCAGCAGCTCCCTGGTTGGGGGTTCAAACACTGAAGCTTTCTTT. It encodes CASSSLVGGSNTEAFF.

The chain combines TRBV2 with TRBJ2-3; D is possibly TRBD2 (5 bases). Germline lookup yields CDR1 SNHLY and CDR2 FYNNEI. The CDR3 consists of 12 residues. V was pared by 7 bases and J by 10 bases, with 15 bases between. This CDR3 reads CASKDSYTAQYF. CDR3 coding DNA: TGTGCCAGCAAGGACTCGTATACCGCGCAGTATTTT.